These 5 T cell receptor beta chains originate from one sample sequenced in a study of cytomegalovirus exposure and HLA in healthy donors. In the PCR, 60 Vbeta and 13 Jbeta primers were used. Assay: immunoSEQ multiplex PCR; the TCRdb copy retains only in-frame clones and omits some. The top ten hold 2% to 2.5% of the sample, which has some 120,000 clones, 55% to 65% seen once. Material for sequencing was PBMCs. Every receptor here comes from a woman aged 25 to 39 in good health and CMV-seronegative.

This chain joins TRBV7-9 and TRBJ1-5; no reliable D call. Germline-derived CDR1 and CDR2 are SEHNR and FQNEAQ (reference sequence). Trimming pared 5 bases from V and 9 bases from J, leaving 14 bases between. The CDR3 is 13 residues long. CDR3 loop: CASSPGSPGPQHF. CDR3 DNA: TGTGCCAGCAGCCCGGGATCCCCGGGGCCCCAGCATTTT.

This chain links TRBV28 with TRBJ1-2; D possibly corresponds to TRBD1 (5 bases). The V end was cut by 4 bases, the J end by 1 base, with 10 bases between. There are 14 residues in the CDR3. Germline V gene sequence: CDR1 MDHEN, CDR2 SYDVKM. The CDR3 DNA is TGTGCCAGCAGTTCCAGGGTCGTTAACTATGGCTACACCTTC. Protein sequence: CASSSRVVNYGYTF.

The genes are TRBV19 and TRBJ2-5, with 9 bases aligning to TRBD2. The ends lost 3 bases at V and 3 bases at J; junction bases unmatched: 5. In germline, CDR1 is LNHDA, CDR2 SQIVND (reference sequence). CDR3 length equals 15 residues. The DNA for the CDR3 is TGTGCCAGTAGTATTAGTGGCGGGAGGGAAGAGACCCAGTACTTC. As protein: CASSISGGREETQYF. Drawing the rest from reference TRBV19 and TRBJ2-5, the complete variable domain is DGGITQSPKYLFRKEGQNVTLSCEQNLNHDAMYWYRQDPGQGLRLIYYSQIVNDFQKGDIAEGYSVSREKKESFPLTVTSAQKNPTAFYLCASSISGGREETQYFGPGTRLLVL.

V gene TRBV2 combines with J gene TRBJ1-2, with 7 bases aligning to TRBD1. The germline CDR1 and CDR2 sequences are SNHLY and FYNNEI. V shed 6 bases and J 4 bases; nucleotides not matched to a gene: 11. There are 15 residues in the CDR3. DNA of the CDR3: TGTGCCAGCAGCGACCCATATGACAGGGCCTATGGCTACACCTTC. It is translated as CASSDPYDRAYGYTF.

The rearrangement joins TRBV30 to TRBJ2-3, with D maybe TRBD2 (5 bases). Germline loops: CDR1 GTSNPN, CDR2 SVGIG (reference sequence). V lost 8 bases and J lost 2, with 17 bases in between. CDR3 length equals 14 residues. DNA for the CDR3: TGTGCCCTCCAGAGGGCAGAAAACACAGATACGCAGTATTTT. Amino acids: CALQRAENTDTQYF.